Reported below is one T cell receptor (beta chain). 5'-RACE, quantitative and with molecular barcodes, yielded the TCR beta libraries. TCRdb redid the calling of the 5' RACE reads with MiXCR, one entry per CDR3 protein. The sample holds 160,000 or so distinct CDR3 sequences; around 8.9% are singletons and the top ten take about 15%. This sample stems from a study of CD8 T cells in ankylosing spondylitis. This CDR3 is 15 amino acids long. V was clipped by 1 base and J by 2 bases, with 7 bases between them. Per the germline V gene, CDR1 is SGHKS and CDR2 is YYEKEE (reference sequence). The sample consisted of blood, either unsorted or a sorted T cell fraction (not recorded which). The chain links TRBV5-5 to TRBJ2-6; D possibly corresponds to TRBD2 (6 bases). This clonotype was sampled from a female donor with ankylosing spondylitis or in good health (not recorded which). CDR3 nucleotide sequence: TGTGCCAGCAGCTTGTGGGGGGCTGGGGCCAACGTCCTGACTTTC. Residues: CASSLWGAGANVLTF.